Reported below is one TCR beta chain. Its antigen remains undetermined. Within one base of it there is no much larger clone, and no base qualities were kept. These data are taken from a study of cytomegalovirus exposure and HLA in healthy donors listed by TCRdb under 2017. Study-wide context: In an earlier analysis of 587 of the donors, 250 to 300 Gb of sequence data and 120 million or so unique TCR beta sequences from about 190 million T cells were reported. An early release that covered about 600 HLA-typed donors contained approximately 300 gigabases of sequencing data and some 87 million unique TCR sequences. Among the roughly 400 genotyped donors, under 90% belonged to the genetic ancestry cluster associated with self-reported Caucasian donors. The aim of the study was to test whether cataloging public T cell receptors could identify signatures of past pathogen exposure. The T cell repertoires of 666 subjects were profiled by immunosequencing and related to cytomegalovirus serostatus. In addition to the first cohort of approximately 670 subjects, a separate validation cohort of 120 different subjects was used. To predict cytomegalovirus infection status, the study brought together high-throughput TCR immunosequencing, statistical association of individual TCRs with disease status, and machine learning. To study patterns of TCR occurrence, a later analysis re-analyzed previously published TCR beta repertoires from several hundred donors and added high-resolution HLA genotyping. In the later analysis, no new phenotypic data were used to find candidate immune exposures; instead, reliance was placed on TCR beta sequences and their occurrence across donors. In an earlier analysis of several hundred of the donors, high-throughput TCR beta sequencing was used to judge whether each TCR beta V gene segment behaved as functional or pseudogenic. Alongside the repertoire data, information on donor age, sex, ethnicity and CMV serostatus was compiled. Genome-wide SNP genotypes for about 65% of the roughly 670 donors were used in a later genetic analysis, which treated that subset as a discovery cohort. All discovery cohort repertoires had been generated on a single sequencing platform. Class I and class II HLA loci were covered by the typing at four-digit resolution. The number of typed donors differed by locus: about 620-640 for A, B, C, DRB1 and DQB1; 522 for DQA1; some 610 for DPA1; and roughly 450 for DPB1. Because of strong linkage in the cohort, roughly five DR-DQ haplotypes were treated as single units for association and clustering. Among roughly 370 genotyped donors of the cohort, an average of 235,054 unique TCR beta nucleotide sequences were sequenced per donor, roughly a sixth of them non-productive.

Looking up the germline V gene yields CDR1 MGHRA and CDR2 YSYEKL. Including cysteine and phenylalanine, the CDR3 has 14 amino acids. Left in the record is the CDR3 DNA by itself, 42 bases read in frame from the first base. Trimming takes 5 bases off V and 3 bases off J; junction bases not matched to a gene: 4. The cohort comprised some 730 healthy bone marrow donors. At the time of sampling, all cohort members were nominally healthy, though unrecorded immune exposures were likely present. The donor was CMV seronegative and was included in the group of 352 seronegative cohort members. Each donor provided a peripheral blood sample, and peripheral blood mononuclear cells were used for TCR beta sequencing. Genomic DNA was extracted from the blood cell samples with the Qiagen DNeasy Blood Extraction Kit. Preparation of the library involved the immunoSEQ multiplex PCR assay. A mixture of 60 forward primers for TCR Vbeta segments and 13 reverse primers for TCR Jbeta segments was used in the multiplex PCR. The CDR3 region of rearranged TCR beta genes was amplified from genomic DNA by a multiplex PCR assay. The amplified TCR beta libraries were sequenced on the Illumina HiSeq System as 87-base-pair reads. Turning to the authors' computational methods: A later analysis counted about 82 million unique TCR beta chains across the 500 to 850 repertoires, and 10 million to 11 million of these chains were shared by at least two donors. A nearest-neighbor algorithm error-corrected the raw reads and collapsed the reads into unique sequences, merging closely related sequences to remove PCR and sequencing errors. Alignment of CDR3 sequences to IMGT reference sequences was used to assign V, D and J gene segments. Each retained sequence needed at least a six-nucleotide match to both a V gene segment and a J gene segment. Rearrangements were called productive when the CDR3 lacked stop codons and stayed in frame with V and J; all others were non-productive. CDR3 was defined by IMGT convention, running from the second conserved V-encoded cysteine to the conserved J-encoded phenylalanine. Sequences without an unambiguous match to a single V gene segment were excluded from the earlier analysis of 500 to 700 of the donors. An earlier analysis of 587 of the donors called V segments functional above 56.7% productive rearrangements and segregating when the between-donor standard deviation exceeded 5%. A statistical classification framework was developed to diagnose cytomegalovirus status using the catalog of TCR beta chain sequences. In a later analysis, TCR nucleotide sequences were compared against IMGT/GENE-DB human TR gene sequences so that V and J genes could be assigned. In a later analysis, CDR3 sequences and most-parsimonious VDJ recombination scenarios were assigned using the TCRdist pipeline. In a later analysis, every TCR beta chain was defined by the combination of its CDR3 amino acid sequence and its V-gene family, and reads without a unique V-gene family were dropped. To address suspected cross-contamination and a sequencing artifact, a later analysis removed 450 to 700 highly shared, low-generation-probability nucleotide sequences. In a later analysis, a clonal expansion index was calculated for each public chain from normalized within-repertoire ranks of inferred template counts. In a later analysis, generation probabilities were computed using a VDJ recombination model fitted to out-of-frame rearrangements, and the results were checked against IGoR. In a later analysis, TCR-TCR, TCR-HLA and TCR-CMV co-occurrence was scored with hypergeometric tests, and a repertoire-size bias correction was applied to TCR pairs. To estimate false discovery rates, a later analysis permuted the HLA or CMV assignments 20 times. In a later analysis, co-occurring TCRs were grouped using DBSCAN, and TCRdist sequence similarity was added for clustering within HLA-allele-positive subsets. Co-occurrence clustering excluded repertoires with fewer than 30,000 or more than 120,000 public chains, plus five with anomalous nucleotide sharing. As stored in TCRdb, this immuneACCESS dataset retains in-frame rearrangements with V and J assigned. A fraction of the clones does not appear; measured against another copy, unresolved V genes explain less than half of the discrepancy, and the remainder lacks a known reason. V and J calls and clone size are those listed in that table; D and trimming were worked out from the DNA. This sample gives about 160,000 clones in total; approximately 86% of them show up just once. Nearly 2% of the sample is held by the ten biggest clonotypes.

The investigation overall reported the following: A total of roughly 160 TCR beta chains were listed by the study as associated with cytomegalovirus. According to a later analysis, TCR association rates differed among HLA loci, with DRB1 alleles showing the most associated TCRs and HLA-C alleles showing the fewest. An earlier analysis of approximately 500 of the donors showed that most TCR beta V segments appeared in productive rearrangements either about 87% or about 30% of the time, which broadly matched IMGT annotations. The authors suggested that the approach could potentially be extended to other disease states and immunological phenotypes. The only immune exposure information available for the cohort was CMV serostatus. A later analysis reported that several top co-occurrence clusters appeared linked to parvovirus B19, influenza, CMV and Epstein-Barr virus. A further reported finding was that TCR beta sequences accurately predicted the HLA-A and HLA-B alleles for most subjects in the first cohort. A later analysis found that most CMV-associated TCR beta chains appeared HLA-restricted, with HLA associations seemingly driven largely by CMV exposure. Most TCR sequences were observed very rarely across donors, whereas some public TCRs were present in many individuals. This cohort had only TCR beta chains sequenced, and the lack of alpha or paired-chain data limited which features could be detected. Linkage disequilibrium might explain the correlated functional status among segregating V segments, but an unknown experimental factor could not be excluded. Specific HLA alleles were associated with some 15,000 TCR beta sequences at a false discovery rate of 0.05 in a later analysis. Sequencing depth was assumed to be roughly uniform across donors in the presence/absence analyses, though that assumption may not hold. A group of highly shared sequence variants was considered likely to be a technical artifact of the sequencing pipeline. Assigning TCR associations to individual alleles was difficult when HLA alleles, especially DR and DQ, strongly co-occurred. Some IMGT-functional V segments, including TRBV6-2 and TRBV6-3, could not be told apart with the 87-base-pair reads, so those segments were excluded. Because HLA typing was missing for some donors at each locus, association tests included only the typed subset. A later genetic analysis reported fewer N-insertions in productive TCRs among donors in an Asian-associated ancestry cluster than the approximately 700-donor mean. In vitro tests confirmed that three of the cytomegalovirus-associated TCR beta chains recognize cytomegalovirus antigens. Cytomegalovirus status was reported to be diagnosed by the classifier with high specificity and sensitivity in both the original and validation cohorts. A later genetic analysis associated a missense DCLRE1C variant with V-gene and J-gene trimming of TCR beta chains, and an independent cohort replicated the association. Because counts were too low, seventeen rarely observed V segments, including chromosome 9 orphons, were excluded from the earlier analysis of roughly 580 of the donors. In a later analysis, HLA-associated TCR beta chains were found to be more clonally expanded and to have lower generation probabilities than equally common non-associated chains.

This clonotype was sampled from a woman younger than 35 in good health and CMV-seronegative. What was sequenced was PBMCs. The rearrangement combines TRBV4-1 with TRBJ1-5; 7 middle bases align to TRBD1. The CDR3 region reads CASSGDSLNQPQHF. The nucleotides read TGCGCCAGCAGCGGGGACAGCCTCAATCAGCCCCAGCATTTT.